The clone carrying this T cell receptor beta chain was counted a few times. The antigen is unknown. Germline V gives CDR1 SNHLY, CDR2 FYNNEI. With 7 bases removed from V and 2 bases from J, the gap between germline ends came to 9 bases. There are 12 residues in the CDR3. This sample was taken from a study of beta chain features in type 1 diabetes. Findings and caveats of the study: Among all four CD4+ subsets, Type 1 diabetes patients had TCRB CDR3s that were moderately but significantly shorter.

The entirety of the isolated RNA underwent reverse transcription, so expressed TCRB transcripts were sequenced. Data came from immunoSEQ multiplex PCR; TCRdb stores just in-frame clones and leaves some out. The sample has over 650,000 clones, 11% to 15% seen once; the top ten hold 0.03% to 0.045%. V gene TRBV2 combines with J gene TRBJ2-7; D uncertain. Specimen: naive CD4+ T cells from blood. The clonotype originates from a man between 18 and 29 years old with type 1 diabetes. Here the CDR3 reads CASKKGPYEQYF. CDR3 DNA: TGTGCCAGCAAAAAGGGCCCCTACGAGCAGTACTTC.